This TCR beta chain was obtained from a study of T cell responses to AZD1222 COVID-19 vaccine. TCRdb's table, derived via immunoSEQ multiplex PCR, lists solely in-frame clones and lacks some. There are about 50,000 clones in the sample; around nine tenths occur only once, and roughly 14% lies in the top ten. Overall study results and limits: Donor demographics were predominantly white British with a female majority; clonal diversity may be underestimated.

This clone has a handful of counts. What it binds is not known. Trimming stripped 5 bases from V and 7 bases from J, with 6 bases between. The V gene's germline CDR1 is ENHRY and CDR2 SYGVKD. CDR3 length: 11 amino acids. This specimen was peripheral blood, taken on day 0 of AZD1222 vaccination. The rearrangement joins TRBV10-3 to TRBJ2-1; D might be TRBD1 (5 bases). This TCR was sampled from an adult in good health. CDR3 residues: CAISNRNEQFF. The CDR3 DNA sequence: TGTGCCATCAGTAACAGGAATGAGCAGTTCTTC.